This T cell receptor (beta chain) was recovered during a study of PD-1 blockade in mismatch repair-deficient tumors. TCRs were sequenced from a few patients responding to pembrolizumab. Profiling relied on immunoSEQ multiplex PCR, and the TCRdb table lists in-frame clones only, not all of them. The sample has more than 50,000 clones, more than 70% seen once. General observations from the study: Rapid post-treatment expansion, then contraction, generally preceding radiologic response, marked tumor-resident clones.

V lost 5 bases, J lost 4 bases, and 14 bases stayed unmatched. The CDR3 is 17 amino acids. Germline lookup yields CDR1 MGHRA and CDR2 YSYEKL. A note on this clone: As yet, its antigen is unknown.

This chain joins TRBV4-1 and TRBJ2-3, with 8 bases matching TRBD2. Sequencing used peripheral blood, obtained 52 weeks after starting pembrolizumab. This sequence originates from an adult with mismatch repair-deficient cancer. In DNA form, the CDR3 reads TGCGCCAGCAGCTCCCTATTTTTGCGGGAGGCTGCAGATACGCAGTATTTT. Encoded protein: CASSSLFLREAADTQYF.